This TCR beta chain was sequenced during a study of beta chain features in type 1 diabetes. The CDR3 length is 13 residues. Germline V gives CDR1 LGHNA, CDR2 YSLEER. V lost 3 bases and J 2 bases, leaving 7 bases between the germline ends. The investigators reverse transcribed all of the isolated RNA, so they sequenced expressed TCRB transcripts. Roughly 3.6 million reads per sample on average were obtained from naive, central memory and regulatory T cell samples. TCRdb keeps only in-frame clones here, not all; method: immunoSEQ multiplex PCR. The sample has 600,000 or so clones; more than 12% are singletons. Cells sorted by CD45RO/CCR7/CD25/CD127/CD95/CD27 comprised CD4+ naive, central memory, regulatory and stem cell-like memory cells. General study findings and limits: Patients' naive, central memory and Treg TCRB repertoires seemed closer to one another than those of healthy donors. All four CD4+ subsets from Type 1 diabetes patients carried moderately but significantly shorter TCRB CDR3s.

Concerning this clone: Antigen unknown. The sample carries other DNA sequences with the same CDR3.

The origin of this receptor is a man between 18 and 35 years old with type 1 diabetes. This chain uses TRBV4-3 with TRBJ1-1, with D perhaps TRBD1 (5 bases). Sample: naive CD4+ T cells from blood. The DNA for the CDR3 is TGCGCCAGCAGCCAGGGGGTAAACACTGAAGCTTTCTTT. As protein: CASSQGVNTEAFF.